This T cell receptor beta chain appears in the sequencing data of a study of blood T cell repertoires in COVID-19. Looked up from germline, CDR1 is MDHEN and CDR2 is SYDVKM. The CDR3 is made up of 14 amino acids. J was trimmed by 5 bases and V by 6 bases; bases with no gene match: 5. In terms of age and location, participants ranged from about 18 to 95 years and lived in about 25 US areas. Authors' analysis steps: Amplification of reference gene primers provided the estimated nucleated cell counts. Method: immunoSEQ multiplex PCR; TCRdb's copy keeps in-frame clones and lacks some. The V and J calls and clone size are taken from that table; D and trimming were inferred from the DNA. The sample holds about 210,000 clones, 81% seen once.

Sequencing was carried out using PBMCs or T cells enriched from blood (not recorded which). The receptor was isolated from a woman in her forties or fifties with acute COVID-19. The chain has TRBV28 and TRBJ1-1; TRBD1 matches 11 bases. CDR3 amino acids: CASRWGQGGTEAFF. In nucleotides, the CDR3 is TGTGCCAGCAGGTGGGGACAGGGGGGAACTGAAGCTTTCTTT.